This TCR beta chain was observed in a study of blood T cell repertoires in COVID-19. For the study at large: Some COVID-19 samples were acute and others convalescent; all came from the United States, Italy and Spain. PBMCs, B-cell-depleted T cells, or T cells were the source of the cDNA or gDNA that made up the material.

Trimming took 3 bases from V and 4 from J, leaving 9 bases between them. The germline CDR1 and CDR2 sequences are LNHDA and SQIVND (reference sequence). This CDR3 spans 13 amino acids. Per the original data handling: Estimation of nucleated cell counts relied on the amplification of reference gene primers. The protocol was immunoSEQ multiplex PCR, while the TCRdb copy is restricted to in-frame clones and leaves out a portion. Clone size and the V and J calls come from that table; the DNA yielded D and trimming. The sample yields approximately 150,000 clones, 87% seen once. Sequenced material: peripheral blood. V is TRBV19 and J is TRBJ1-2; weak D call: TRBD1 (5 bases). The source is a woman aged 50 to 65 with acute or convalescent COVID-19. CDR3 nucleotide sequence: TGTGCCAGTAGTATCCGGACAACCTATGGCTACACCTTC. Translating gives CASSIRTTYGYTF.